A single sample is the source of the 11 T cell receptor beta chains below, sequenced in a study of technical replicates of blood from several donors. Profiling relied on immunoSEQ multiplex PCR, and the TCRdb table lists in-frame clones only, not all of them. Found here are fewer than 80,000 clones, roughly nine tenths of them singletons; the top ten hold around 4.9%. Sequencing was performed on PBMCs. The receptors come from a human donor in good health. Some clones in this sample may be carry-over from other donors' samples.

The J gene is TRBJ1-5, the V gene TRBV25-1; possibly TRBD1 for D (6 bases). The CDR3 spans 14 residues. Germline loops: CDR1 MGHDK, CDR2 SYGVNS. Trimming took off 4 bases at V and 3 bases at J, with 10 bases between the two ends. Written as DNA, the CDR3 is TGTGCCAGCAGTGGGGGGACAAACAATCAGCCCCAGCATTTT. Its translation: CASSGGTNNQPQHF.

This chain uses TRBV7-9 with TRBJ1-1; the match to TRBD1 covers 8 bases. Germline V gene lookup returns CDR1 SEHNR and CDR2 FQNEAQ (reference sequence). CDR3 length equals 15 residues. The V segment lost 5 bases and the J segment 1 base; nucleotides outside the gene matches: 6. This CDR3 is CASSDRQGRNTEAFF. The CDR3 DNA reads TGTGCCAGCAGCGACAGACAGGGGAGGAACACTGAAGCTTTCTTT.

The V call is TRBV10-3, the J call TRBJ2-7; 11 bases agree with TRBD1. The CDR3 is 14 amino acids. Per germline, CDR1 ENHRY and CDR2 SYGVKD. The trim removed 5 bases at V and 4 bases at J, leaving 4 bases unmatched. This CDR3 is CAISLDRGPYEQYF. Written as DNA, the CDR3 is TGTGCCATCAGTTTGGACAGGGGGCCGTACGAGCAGTACTTC.

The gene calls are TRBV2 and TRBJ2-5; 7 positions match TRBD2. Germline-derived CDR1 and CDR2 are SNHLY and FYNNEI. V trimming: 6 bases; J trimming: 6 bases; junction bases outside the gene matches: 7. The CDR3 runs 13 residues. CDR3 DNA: TGTGCCAGCAGCGGACTAGACTTGAAGACCCAGTACTTC. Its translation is CASSGLDLKTQYF.

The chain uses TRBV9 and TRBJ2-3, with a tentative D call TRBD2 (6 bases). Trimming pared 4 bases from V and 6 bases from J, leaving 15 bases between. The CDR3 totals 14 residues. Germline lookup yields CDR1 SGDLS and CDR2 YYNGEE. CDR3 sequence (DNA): TGTGCCAGCAGCAGAGGGGCGGCGGGGGATACGCAGTATTTT. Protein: CASSRGAAGDTQYF. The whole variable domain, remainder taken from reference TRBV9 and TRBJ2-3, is DSGVTQTPKHLITATGQRVTLRCSPRSGDLSVYWYQQSLDQGLQFLIQYYNGEERAKGNILERFSAQQFPDLHSELNLSSLELGDSALYFCASSRGAAGDTQYFGPGTRLTVL.

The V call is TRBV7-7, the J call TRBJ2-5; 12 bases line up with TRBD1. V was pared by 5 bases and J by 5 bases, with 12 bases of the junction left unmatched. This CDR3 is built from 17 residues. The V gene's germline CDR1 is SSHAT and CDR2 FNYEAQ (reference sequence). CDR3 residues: CASSPTPGQGAGETQYF. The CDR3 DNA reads TGTGCCAGCAGCCCCACTCCGGGACAGGGGGCCGGGGAGACCCAGTACTTC.

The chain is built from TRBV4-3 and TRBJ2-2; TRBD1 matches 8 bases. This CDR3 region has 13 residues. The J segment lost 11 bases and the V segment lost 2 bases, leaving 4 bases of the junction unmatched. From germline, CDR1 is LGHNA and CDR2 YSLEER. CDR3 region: CASSQPPGGELFF. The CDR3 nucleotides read TGCGCCAGCAGCCAACCCCCAGGGGGCGAGCTGTTTTTT.

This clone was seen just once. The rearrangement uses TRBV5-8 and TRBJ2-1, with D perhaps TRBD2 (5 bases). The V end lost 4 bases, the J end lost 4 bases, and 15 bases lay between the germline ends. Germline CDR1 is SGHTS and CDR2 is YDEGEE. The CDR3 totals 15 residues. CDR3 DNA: TGTGCCAGCAGCGTAGAGGGCGCGGTTTACAATGAGCAGTTCTTC. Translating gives CASSVEGAVYNEQFF.

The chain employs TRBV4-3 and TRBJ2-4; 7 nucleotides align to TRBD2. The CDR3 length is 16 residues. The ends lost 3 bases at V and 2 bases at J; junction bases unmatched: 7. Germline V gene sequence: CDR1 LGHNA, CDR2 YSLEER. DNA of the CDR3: TGCGCCAGCAGCCATACTAGCGCGATGACCAAAAACATTCAGTACTTC. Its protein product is CASSHTSAMTKNIQYF.

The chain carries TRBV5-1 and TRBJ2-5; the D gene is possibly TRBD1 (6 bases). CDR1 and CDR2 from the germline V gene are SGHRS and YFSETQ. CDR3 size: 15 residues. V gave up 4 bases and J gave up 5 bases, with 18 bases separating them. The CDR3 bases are TGCGCCAGCAGCCTATCAGGGAACAGGGTGGAGACCCAGTACTTC. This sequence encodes CASSLSGNRVETQYF.

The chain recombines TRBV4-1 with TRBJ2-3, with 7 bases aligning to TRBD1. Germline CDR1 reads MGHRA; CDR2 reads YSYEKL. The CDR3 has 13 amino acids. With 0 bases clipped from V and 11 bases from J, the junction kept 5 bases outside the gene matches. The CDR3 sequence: CASSQDAQGVQYF. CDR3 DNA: TGCGCCAGCAGCCAAGATGCCCAGGGGGTGCAGTATTTT.